This T cell receptor beta chain was documented in a study of CD8 T cells in Susac syndrome. Negative isolation yielded CD4+ and CD8+ T cells, and FACS enriched TEMRA cells. Random hexamers were used to reverse transcribe an amount of about 0.45 to 1 ug RNA. TCRdb called the immunoSEQ multiplex PCR reads again in MiXCR, with one record for every CDR3 protein. The sample lists about 240,000 distinct CDR3 sequences; 90% to 97% were seen once. In germline, CDR1 is LNHDA, CDR2 SQIVND (reference sequence). Unmatched junction bases numbered 11, after V lost 4 bases and J lost 0 bases. The CDR3 contains 18 residues.

What was sequenced was CD4+ T cells from PBMCs. V usage is TRBV19 and J usage is TRBJ2-1, with 8 bases fitting TRBD2. This TCR was sampled from a human donor with Susac syndrome. The CDR3 sequence: CASSRGRSGGSSYNEQFF. CDR3 DNA: TGTGCCAGTAGTAGGGGTAGGAGCGGGGGAAGCTCCTACAATGAGCAGTTCTTC.